This T cell receptor beta chain was recorded in a study of blood T cell repertoires in COVID-19 (TCRdb year 2020). Broadly, across the study: Samples from collaborators originated in the United States, Italy and Spain and spanned both the acute and convalescent phases of COVID-19. The material from the prospective study consisted of cDNA or gDNA derived from T cells, B-cell-depleted T cells, or PBMCs. Subjects who had been exposed to COVID-19, were actively infected with it, or had recovered from it provided the deeply sampled blood TCRbeta repertoires that made up the dataset. The repertoires were released in a freely available public database meant as a resource for research on the immune response to SARS-CoV-2. The samples were drawn from two sources: the first 160 participants of the ongoing ImmuneRACE study, and over 1,000 subjects contributed by 6 global collaborators. Sample metadata almost always included a de-identified subject ID, COVID-19 status, age in years and sex. Where HLA class I and class II types were available, the types were taken from metadata supplied by the sample provider, not from assay-based typing.

What the study reported, not specific to this receptor: The amount of clinical and demographic metadata varied by source and participant and was provided uncurated.

Germline trimming: 2 bases from V, 2 bases from J; junction bases outside gene matches: 3. CDR1 and CDR2 (SQVTM, ANQGSEA) derive from the germline V gene. The CDR3 numbers 14 residues from cysteine through phenylalanine. The entry retains the CDR3 DNA only, 42 bases that are in frame from base 1. Note on this clone: Its antigen is still unknown. Base qualities are not provided; no much larger clone lies one nucleotide away.

In the prospective study, participants were roughly 18 to 95 years old, resided in 24 geographic areas of the United States, and were enrolled through a virtual design. In the prospective study, participants were assigned to cohorts based on the clinical history participants reported in a screening survey and a study questionnaire. Exposed participants had been in contact, within 2 weeks of entering the study, with a person who had a PCR-confirmed or clinician-diagnosed case of COVID-19. Each participant in the prospective study had whole blood, serum and a nasopharyngeal or oropharyngeal swab collected by mobile phlebotomists. Additional blood draws and questionnaires over a 2-month period could optionally be provided by prospective study participants. Before DNA extraction, prospective study blood samples were shipped either frozen or at room temperature. The immunoSEQ Assay, a bias-controlled multiplex PCR, was used to amplify TCRbeta CDR3 regions from genomic DNA. Concerning the study's data processing: The number of nucleated cells in each sample was estimated by amplification of reference gene primers within the assay. Sequence reads were collapsed and filtered to measure the absolute abundance of every unique TCRbeta CDR3 rearrangement. Productive Simpson clonality was computed per sample as the square root of Simpson's diversity index over productive rearrangements. Sourced from immuneACCESS, this table was stored by TCRdb with only in-frame sequences that have V and J called. A share of the clones is absent; for the studies checked, an unresolved V gene accounts for under half, and the remainder has no known explanation. From that table come the V and J calls and clone size; the DNA was used to work out D and trimming. In this sample the table shows roughly 380,000 clones, roughly 90% of which occur a single time. Approximately 1% of the sample goes to the ten largest clones.

This TCR derives from a woman in her 30s who had been exposed to COVID-19. The sequencing input was PBMCs or T cells enriched from blood (not recorded which). The chain links TRBV29-1 with TRBJ2-5, with 9 bases matching TRBD1. The nucleotides read TGCAGCGTTGAACTCGGACAGGGGCAAGAGACCCAGTACTTC. Its amino acids are CSVELGQGQETQYF.